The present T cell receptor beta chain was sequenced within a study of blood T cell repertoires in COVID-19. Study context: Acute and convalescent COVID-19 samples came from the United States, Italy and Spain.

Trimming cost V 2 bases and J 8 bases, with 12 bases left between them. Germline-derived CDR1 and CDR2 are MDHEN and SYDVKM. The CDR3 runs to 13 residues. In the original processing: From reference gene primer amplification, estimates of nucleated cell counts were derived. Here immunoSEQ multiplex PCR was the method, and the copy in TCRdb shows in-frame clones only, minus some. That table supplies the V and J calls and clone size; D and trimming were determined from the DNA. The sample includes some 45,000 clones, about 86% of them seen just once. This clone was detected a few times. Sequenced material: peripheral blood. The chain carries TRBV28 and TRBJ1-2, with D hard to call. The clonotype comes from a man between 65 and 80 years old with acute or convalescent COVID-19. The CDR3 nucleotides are TGTGCCAGCAGTTTAAGGTCTTCGGGGGGCTACACCTTC. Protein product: CASSLRSSGGYTF.